Each of the 27 T cell receptor beta chains below was sequenced from the same sample in a study of cytomegalovirus exposure and HLA in healthy donors. PCR used 60 Vbeta primers and 13 Jbeta primers. Sequencing used immunoSEQ multiplex PCR; TCRdb keeps in-frame clones, though not all of them. This table has about 110,000 clones, about three quarters appearing once. Sequenced: PBMCs. These receptors were taken from a woman in her fifties or sixties in good health and CMV-seropositive.

The J gene is TRBJ2-3, the V gene TRBV4-2, with 8 nucleotides matching TRBD2. The V segment lost 1 base and the J segment 2 bases; nucleotides outside the gene matches: 11. CDR3 size: 18 residues. Germline V gene data show CDR1 as LGHNA and CDR2 as YNFKEQ. This CDR3 reads CASSQVDLAGGFTDTQYF. The CDR3 region has the DNA TGTGCCAGCAGCCAAGTGGACCTCGCGGGAGGTTTCACAGATACGCAGTATTTT.

This clone came up once. The chain links TRBV18 to TRBJ2-7, with a tentative D call TRBD2 (6 bases). Germline CDR1 reads KGHSH; CDR2 reads LQKENI. The CDR3 is made up of 16 amino acids. V was cut by 1 base and J by 3 bases, with 16 bases left in between. In DNA form, the CDR3 reads TGTGCCAGCTCACCACTATCCGGGAGTGGGATCTACGAGCAGTACTTC. Translated, it gives CASSPLSGSGIYEQYF.

The chain links TRBV11-2 to TRBJ2-3; D remains unclear. With 0 bases removed from V and 2 bases from J, the gap between germline ends came to 9 bases. This CDR3 contains 15 residues. Germline V CDR1 and CDR2: SGHAT, FQNNGV. The CDR3 nucleotides read TGTGCCAGCAGCTTAGATGTAAGCTTCACAGATACGCAGTATTTT. Protein product: CASSLDVSFTDTQYF.

This sequence joins TRBV9 and TRBJ1-1; weak D call: TRBD1 (5 bases). There are 16 residues in the CDR3. V was cut by 4 bases and J by 0 bases, with 16 bases left in between. In germline, CDR1 is SGDLS, CDR2 YYNGEE. The CDR3 region is CASSPRQRVMNTEAFF. CDR3 nucleotide sequence: TGTGCCAGCAGCCCGAGACAGCGGGTGATGAACACTGAAGCTTTCTTT. Combining the CDR3 with reference TRBV9 and TRBJ1-1 gives the whole variable domain DSGVTQTPKHLITATGQRVTLRCSPRSGDLSVYWYQQSLDQGLQFLIQYYNGEERAKGNILERFSAQQFPDLHSELNLSSLELGDSALYFCASSPRQRVMNTEAFFGQGTRLTVV.

CDR3 amino acids: CASSESGISSYNEQFF. Written as DNA, the CDR3 is TGTGCCAGCAGTGAGTCCGGGATATCCTCCTACAATGAGCAGTTCTTC. The chain carries TRBV2 and TRBJ2-1; D perhaps matches TRBD2 (5 bases). The germline CDR1 and CDR2 sequences are SNHLY and FYNNEI. The CDR3 loop spans 16 amino acids. The V gene lost 3 bases and the J gene lost 0 bases, with 12 bases spanning the gap.

This clone was detected only once. The genes are TRBV5-1 and TRBJ1-5; 10 bases fit TRBD1. Germline V CDR1 and CDR2: SGHRS, YFSETQ. J lost 5 bases, V lost 4 bases, and 3 bases had no gene match. The CDR3 is 14 amino acids. DNA of the CDR3: TGCGCCAGCAGCGAGGGGACAGGGGATCAGCCCCAGCATTTT. This translates into CASSEGTGDQPQHF. Full variable domain (missing parts from reference TRBV5-1 and TRBJ1-5): KAGVTQTPRYLIKTRGQQVTLSCSPISGHRSVSWYQQTPGQGLQFLFEYFSETQRNKGNFPGRFSGRQFSNSRSEMNVSTLELGDSALYLCASSEGTGDQPQHFGDGTRLSIL.

The V gene is TRBV30, the J gene TRBJ1-5, with TRBD1 identical over 10 bases. The CDR3 covers 17 residues. Germline-derived CDR1 and CDR2 are GTSNPN and SVGIG (reference sequence). The V gene end was trimmed by 2 bases and the J gene end by 1 base; junction bases not matched to a gene: 8. DNA for the CDR3: TGTGCCTGGAGTCGGGACAGGGGACCTATGAGCAATCAGCCCCAGCATTTT. This encodes CAWSRDRGPMSNQPQHF.

This rearrangement joins TRBV18 to TRBJ1-2; 7 bases match TRBD1. The CDR3 totals 13 residues. Germline V gives CDR1 KGHSH, CDR2 LQKENI. Unmatched junction bases numbered 5, after V lost 4 bases and J lost 6 bases. As DNA, the CDR3 is TGTGCCAGCTCACGACAGGGCGGGGATGGCTACACCTTC. This translates into CASSRQGGDGYTF.

This clone appeared a few times. DNA for the CDR3: TGTGCCAGCAGCTTAGATGGGTTGGGAGAGAACACTGAAGCTTTCTTT. Amino acid sequence: CASSLDGLGENTEAFF. This rearrangement joins TRBV5-6 to TRBJ1-1; no clear D gene. Germline V gene sequence: CDR1 SGHDT, CDR2 YYEEEE. Deletions cut 2 bases from V and 1 base from J, with 15 bases between. The CDR3 is 16 residues long.

V and J are TRBV5-1 and TRBJ1-1, with D tentatively TRBD1 (6 bases). Germline V gene sequence: CDR1 SGHRS, CDR2 YFSETQ. V shed 0 bases and J shed 5 bases, with 17 bases lying between them. The CDR3 totals 16 residues. CDR3 amino acids: CASSLESGGAETEAFF. The CDR3 coding sequence is TGCGCCAGCAGCTTGGAGTCGGGGGGCGCGGAGACTGAAGCTTTCTTT. Drawing the rest from reference TRBV5-1 and TRBJ1-1, the complete variable domain is KAGVTQTPRYLIKTRGQQVTLSCSPISGHRSVSWYQQTPGQGLQFLFEYFSETQRNKGNFPGRFSGRQFSNSRSEMNVSTLELGDSALYLCASSLESGGAETEAFFGQGTRLTVV.

As DNA, the CDR3 is TGTGCCAGCAGTGATGGGGACTGGTATGGCAATCAGCCCCAGCATTTT. Residues: CASSDGDWYGNQPQHF. This chain links TRBV2 with TRBJ1-5; a weak D match, TRBD1 (5 bases). Germline V lookup: CDR1 SNHLY, CDR2 FYNNEI. This CDR3 contains 16 residues. V was cut by 3 bases and J by 2 bases, with 14 bases left in between.

This chain connects TRBV6-5 to TRBJ2-3, with D unresolved. Germline CDR1 and CDR2: MNHEY and SVGAGI. Trimming left V 2 bases short and J 1 base short, with 7 bases between. This CDR3 contains 14 residues. The CDR3 coding sequence is TGTGCCAGCAGTTACCAGGATGGCACAGATACGCAGTATTTT. It translates to CASSYQDGTDTQYF.

This clone showed up just once. The V and J genes are TRBV5-1 and TRBJ2-7; 9 bases map to TRBD1. Trimming took 3 bases from V and 4 from J; bases not matched to a gene: 8. Per germline, CDR1 SGHRS and CDR2 YFSETQ. The length of the CDR3 is 15 residues. The CDR3, as DNA: TGCGCCAGCAGCTCCTCAGGGACAGGGAAGTACGAGCAGTACTTC. It yields the protein CASSSSGTGKYEQYF. The whole variable domain, filled in from reference TRBV5-1 and TRBJ2-7, reads KAGVTQTPRYLIKTRGQQVTLSCSPISGHRSVSWYQQTPGQGLQFLFEYFSETQRNKGNFPGRFSGRQFSNSRSEMNVSTLELGDSALYLCASSSSGTGKYEQYFGPGTRLTVT.

This rearrangement joins TRBV6-5 to TRBJ1-2; D not resolved. Germline V gene data show CDR1 as MNHEY and CDR2 as SVGAGI. CDR3 length: 11 residues. Trimming removed 6 bases at V and 4 bases at J, with 6 bases between. The CDR3 DNA reads TGTGCCAGCAGCTTAGCCTATGGCTACACCTTC. Its translation is CASSLAYGYTF.

This clone was picked up one time. This sequence joins TRBV5-4 and TRBJ2-5; no firm D call. The J call may be mistaken, given a closer DNA end match to TRBJ2-7. Germline-derived CDR1 and CDR2 are SGHNT and YYREEE (reference sequence). There are 16 residues in the CDR3. CDR3 loop: CASSLALDRSSYEQYF. CDR3 DNA: TGTGCCAGCAGCTTGGCCCTAGACCGGAGCTCCTACGAGCAGTACTTC.

This chain links TRBV4-1 with TRBJ2-2; 7 positions match TRBD2. This CDR3 region has 17 residues. Trimming took 4 bases from V and 3 from J; bases not matched to a gene: 11. Per germline, CDR1 MGHRA and CDR2 YSYEKL. The DNA for the CDR3 is TGCGCCAGCAGCCTCCAGTCGGCTAGCGGATACACCGGGGAGCTGTTTTTT. This translates into CASSLQSASGYTGELFF.

The V call is TRBV11-2, the J call TRBJ1-2, with D perhaps matching TRBD1 (6 bases). V was shortened by 5 bases and J by 4 bases, with 14 bases between the two germline ends. CDR3 length: 14 residues. Germline CDR1 is SGHAT and CDR2 is FQNNGV. This CDR3 reads CASSARTELYGYTF. In DNA, the CDR3 is TGTGCCAGCAGCGCCCGGACAGAGCTCTATGGCTACACCTTC.

The genes are TRBV4-2 and TRBJ2-2, with 8 bases fitting TRBD1. Per germline, CDR1 LGHNA and CDR2 YNFKEQ. This CDR3 region has 18 residues. Germline trimming cut 1 base from V and 7 bases from J; bases unmatched to any gene: 14. CDR3 DNA: TGTGCCAGCAGCCAAGGGGCTTTTTTTCAGGGGGCCGACGGGGAGCTGTTTTTT. It specifies CASSQGAFFQGADGELFF.

V gene TRBV6-5 combines with J gene TRBJ2-7; 7 bases agree with TRBD1. From germline, CDR1 is MNHEY and CDR2 SVGAGI. The CDR3 extends over 13 amino acids. With 4 bases clipped from V and 3 bases from J, the junction kept 3 bases outside the gene matches. The CDR3 nucleotides read TGTGCCAGCAGTTTCTACAGGGGCTACGAGCAGTACTTC. Translation gives CASSFYRGYEQYF.

This chain uses TRBV6-1 with TRBJ1-4; D is undetermined. The CDR3 has 14 residues. The germline V gene has CDR1 MNHNS and CDR2 SASEGT. Trimming cost V 2 bases and J 8 bases, with 12 bases left between them. The CDR3 sequence is CASSEIREGEKLFF. CDR3 bases: TGTGCCAGCAGTGAAATCCGGGAAGGAGAAAAACTGTTTTTT.

The chain uses TRBV5-6 and TRBJ1-5, with D perhaps matching TRBD1 (5 bases). CDR1 SGHDT and CDR2 YYEEEE come from the germline V gene. Trimming cost V 7 bases and J 6 bases, with 23 bases left between them. CDR3 length: 16 amino acids. Here the CDR3 reads CASVGLGGDFSQPQHF. CDR3 DNA: TGTGCCAGCGTCGGCCTTGGGGGGGACTTCAGTCAGCCCCAGCATTTT. The full variable domain, with the rest looked up from reference TRBV5-6 and TRBJ1-5, is DAGVTQSPTHLIKTRGQQVTLRCSPKSGHDTVSWYQQALGQGPQFIFQYYEEEERQRGNFPDRFSGHQFPNYSSELNVNALLLGDSALYLCASVGLGGDFSQPQHFGDGTRLSIL.

This clone was picked up one time. Relative to the germline gene, one junction end is altered; a read error may explain this. V is TRBV7-9 and J is TRBJ2-7, with D unresolved. The V gene's germline CDR1 is SEHNR and CDR2 FQNEAQ (reference sequence). The CDR3 length is 12 residues. CDR3 residues: CSSSPVSYEQYF. CDR3 in DNA: TGTTCCAGCAGCCCCGTGTCCTACGAGCAGTACTTC.

This chain connects TRBV6-1 to TRBJ1-2; 8 bases align to TRBD1. J lost 7 bases, V lost 7 bases, and 11 bases had no gene match. This CDR3 region has 14 residues. The germline V gene encodes CDR1 MNHNS and CDR2 SASEGT. In DNA form, the CDR3 reads TGTGCCAGCACTCTTCGGACAGGGACGGGTGGCTACACCTTC. This encodes CASTLRTGTGGYTF.

The rearrangement links TRBV11-2 to TRBJ2-3, with 8 positions matching TRBD2. This CDR3 contains 17 residues. Germline V gives CDR1 SGHAT, CDR2 FQNNGV. Trimming removed 2 bases from V and 1 base from J; junction bases left unmatched: 8. This CDR3 is CASSLPPSGSGTDTQYF. The CDR3 bases are TGTGCCAGCAGCTTACCGCCGAGCGGGAGCGGCACAGATACGCAGTATTTT.

The chain carries TRBV2 and TRBJ1-2, with D unresolved. Trimming pared 10 bases from V and 3 bases from J, leaving 15 bases between. Germline-derived CDR1 and CDR2 are SNHLY and FYNNEI. The CDR3 extends over 13 amino acids. The CDR3 bases are TGTGCCACCACCTTCGGGATCTACTATGGCTACACCTTC. It specifies CATTFGIYYGYTF.

This chain connects TRBV9 to TRBJ1-2; possibly TRBD1 for D (6 bases). The V and J ends lost 2 bases and 4 bases respectively, with 12 bases between them. The CDR3 is made up of 14 amino acids. Germline V gene lookup returns CDR1 SGDLS and CDR2 YYNGEE. CDR3 nucleotide sequence: TGTGCCAGCAGCGTTGGTCAGGGGACCTATGGCTACACCTTC. Protein product: CASSVGQGTYGYTF.

This clone has only one observation. The chain joins TRBV19 to TRBJ1-2; maybe TRBD1 (6 bases). V gave up 3 bases and J gave up 5 bases, with 13 bases separating them. Germline assignment: CDR1 LNHDA and CDR2 SQIVND (reference sequence). CDR3 length: 14 amino acids. CDR3 in DNA: TGTGCCAGTAGTATTCTCTCAGGGGCATATGGCTACACCTTC. Translation: CASSILSGAYGYTF.